This entry features one TCR beta chain sequence. Per the germline V gene, CDR1 is LGHNA and CDR2 is YNFKEQ. The V gene end was trimmed by 4 bases and the J gene end by 2 bases; junction bases not matched to a gene: 1. The CDR3 is made up of 15 amino acids. These data are taken from a study of T cells in tumors after PD-1 blockade. Genomic DNA template from tumor biopsies or peripheral blood, about 600 ng to 6,500 ng input. Profiling relied on immunoSEQ multiplex PCR, and the TCRdb table lists in-frame clones only, not all of them. The sample lists approximately 59,000 clones, around three quarters seen once, with around an eighth in the top ten.

This sample comprised PBMCs, obtained before anti-PD-1 treatment. The V call is TRBV4-2, the J call TRBJ2-5; 13 bases line up with TRBD2. The sequence came from a human donor with basal cell carcinoma. The CDR3 region is CASSRTSGGQETQYF. The CDR3 DNA follows: TGTGCCAGCAGCCGGACTAGCGGGGGACAAGAGACCCAGTACTTC.